This entry describes one TCR beta chain. Its target is unknown. The sample originates from a study of shared clonotypes between healthy human individuals. Points from the study as a whole: Clonotype sharing among donors likely depends on sequencing depth.

Using immunoSEQ multiplex PCR, the repertoire was profiled, and TCRdb retains in-frame clones only, with some absent. Among roughly 490,000 clones listed, roughly 85% were seen once. The sequence was collected from a woman in her forties in good health. Some clones in this sample may be carry-over from other donors' samples. Source material: PBMCs.

The CDR3 here is CSVAWVLLGRRLYNEQFF. The DNA for the CDR3 is TGCAGCGTTGCATGGGTATTGTTGGGGCGGCGCCTCTACAATGAGCAGTTCTTC. This chain joins TRBV29-1 and TRBJ2-1; D possibly corresponds to TRBD1 (5 bases). The length of the CDR3 is 18 residues. CDR1 and CDR2 (germline): SQVTM, ANQGSEA. V was clipped by 4 bases and J by 3 bases, with 25 bases between them.